This T cell receptor beta chain was profiled in a study of blood T cells in healthy people across ages. Study findings and constraints: Donors of long life had a larger count of naive CD4+ cells and greater diversity than aged donors. While age rose, TCR beta diversity per million T cells dropped in a roughly linear way.

CDR3 size: 17 residues. V lost 0 bases, J lost 1 base, and 14 bases lay in between. To note about this clonotype: The antigen is undetermined.

A J-beta primer mix and a sample-barcoded 5' primer were used in a second PCR of roughly 6 to 12 cycles. Tagging of each cDNA molecule was performed by a template-switch adaptor with 12 random nucleotides. TCRdb itself ran the 5' RACE reads through MiXCR, one entry per CDR3 protein. The table has approximately 1.5 million distinct CDR3 sequences, approximately 32% seen once. The gene calls are TRBV12-3 or TRBV12-4 and TRBJ2-3, with D possibly being TRBD2 (7 bases). Sequenced material: blood. This sequence originates from a woman between 25 and 40 years old in good health. CDR3: CASSLAGGLRGTDTQYF. CDR3 nucleotide sequence: TGTGCCAGCAGTTTAGCAGGGGGACTAAGGGGCACAGATACGCAGTATTTT.